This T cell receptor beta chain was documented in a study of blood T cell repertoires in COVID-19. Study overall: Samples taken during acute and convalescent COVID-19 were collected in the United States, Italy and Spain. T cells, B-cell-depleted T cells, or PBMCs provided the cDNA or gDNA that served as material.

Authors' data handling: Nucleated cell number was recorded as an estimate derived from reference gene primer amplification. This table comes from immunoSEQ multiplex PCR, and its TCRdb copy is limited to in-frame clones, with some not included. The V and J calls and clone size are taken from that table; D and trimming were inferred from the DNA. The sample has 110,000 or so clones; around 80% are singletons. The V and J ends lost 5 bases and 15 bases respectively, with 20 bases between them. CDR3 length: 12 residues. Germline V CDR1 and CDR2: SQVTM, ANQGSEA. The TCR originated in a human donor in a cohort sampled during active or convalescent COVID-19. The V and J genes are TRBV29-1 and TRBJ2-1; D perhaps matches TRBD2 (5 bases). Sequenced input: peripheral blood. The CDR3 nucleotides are TGCAGCGTTCCCACCCCAACTAGTTCTCGGTTCTTC. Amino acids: CSVPTPTSSRFF.